This section outlines one TCR beta chain sequence together with its context. Only one count was recorded for this clone. Its antigen specificity is not known. No clone much larger than this one lies a single base away; base qualities are absent. The sample comes from a study of cytomegalovirus exposure and HLA in healthy donors (dated by TCRdb to about 2017). With respect to the entire study: An earlier analysis of some 500 of the donors reported about 250 Gb of sequence data and roughly 100 million unique TCR beta sequences from around 200 million T cells. An early release that covered fewer than 800 HLA-typed donors contained 250 to 350 gigabases of sequencing data and 80 million or so unique TCR sequences. Of the roughly 390 genotyped donors, approximately 82% fell in the genetic ancestry cluster associated with self-reported Caucasian donors. The study was designed to test whether signatures of past pathogen exposure could be identified by cataloging public T cell receptors. The T cell repertoires of 666 subjects were profiled by immunosequencing and related to cytomegalovirus serostatus. Besides the first cohort of roughly 660 subjects, a separate validation cohort made up of about 120 different subjects was used. High-throughput TCR immunosequencing, statistical association of individual TCRs with disease status, and machine learning were combined to predict cytomegalovirus infection status. To study patterns of TCR occurrence, a later analysis re-analyzed previously published TCR beta repertoires from 550 to 800 donors and added high-resolution HLA genotyping. Rather than using new phenotypic data, the later analysis identified candidate immune exposures from TCR beta sequences and from how often those sequences occurred across donors. An earlier analysis of some 600 of the donors applied high-throughput TCR beta sequencing to assess whether each TCR beta V gene segment acted as functional or pseudogenic. Donor age, sex, ethnicity and CMV serostatus were compiled alongside the repertoire data. A later genetic analysis used genome-wide SNP genotypes for about 60% of the 666 donors, treating that subset as a discovery cohort. All discovery cohort repertoires had been generated on a single sequencing platform. HLA typing covered class I and class II loci at four-digit resolution. The number of typed donors differed by locus: roughly 629-640 for A, B, C, DRB1 and DQB1; 522 for DQA1; 600 to 610 for DPA1; and around 490 for DPB1. Roughly 5 DR-DQ haplotypes were handled as single units for association and clustering, since linkage in the cohort was strong. Across 398 genotyped donors of the cohort, an average of roughly 230,000 unique TCR beta nucleotide sequences per donor were sequenced, and around 19% of those sequences were non-productive. Here is what the overall study found, with its caveats: According to a later analysis, TCR association rates differed among HLA loci, with DRB1 alleles showing the most associated TCRs and HLA-C alleles showing the fewest. Because HLA typing was unavailable for some donors at each locus, only the typed subset was used in association tests. A cluster of highly shared sequence variants was judged likely to represent a technical artifact of the sequencing pipeline. The 87-base-pair reads could not distinguish some IMGT-functional V segments, including TRBV6-2 and TRBV6-3, so those segments were excluded. When HLA alleles, especially DR and DQ, strongly co-occurred, TCR associations were difficult to assign to individual alleles. Linkage disequilibrium might explain the correlated functional status among segregating V segments, but an unknown experimental factor could not be ruled out. According to a later analysis, most CMV-associated TCR beta chains appeared to be HLA-restricted, and the HLA associations seemed to be driven largely by CMV exposure. In a later genetic analysis, fewer N-insertions in productive TCRs were reported among donors in an Asian-associated ancestry cluster than the roughly 700-donor mean. Most TCR sequences were observed very rarely across donors, whereas some public TCRs were present in many individuals. A further reported finding was that TCR beta sequences accurately predicted the HLA-A and HLA-B alleles for most subjects in the first cohort. In both the original and validation cohorts, the classifier was reported to diagnose cytomegalovirus status with high specificity and sensitivity. The authors suggested that the approach could potentially be generalized to other disease states and immunological phenotypes. A few of the identified cytomegalovirus-associated TCR beta chains were confirmed in vitro to be specific for cytomegalovirus antigens. Sequencing depth was assumed to be roughly uniform across donors in the presence/absence analyses, though that assumption may not hold. Only TCR beta chains were sequenced in this cohort, and the absence of alpha or paired-chain data limited detectable features. V-gene and J-gene trimming of TCR beta chains was associated with a missense DCLRE1C variant in a later genetic analysis, and the association was replicated in an independent cohort. In an earlier analysis of some 550 of the donors, most TCR beta V segments were observed in productive rearrangements about 87% or about 30% of the time, broadly matching IMGT annotations. Compared with equally common non-associated chains, HLA-associated TCR beta chains in a later analysis were more clonally expanded and had lower generation probabilities. The study listed approximately 160 TCR beta chains as associated with cytomegalovirus. The earlier analysis of approximately 590 of the donors excluded 15 to 20 rarely observed V segments, including chromosome 9 orphons, because counts were too low. In a later analysis, about 16,000 TCR beta sequences were associated with specific HLA alleles at a false discovery rate of 0.05. Several of the top co-occurrence clusters appeared to be linked to parvovirus B19, influenza, CMV and Epstein-Barr virus, according to a later analysis. Immune exposure information for the cohort was limited to CMV serostatus.

The cohort comprised fewer than 750 healthy bone marrow donors. All cohort members were sampled while nominally healthy, although unrecorded immune exposures were likely present. The donor tested CMV seropositive, placing the donor among the approximately 290 seropositive members of the cohort. A peripheral blood sample was provided by each donor, and peripheral blood mononuclear cells were used for TCR beta sequencing. Genomic DNA was extracted from the blood cell samples with the Qiagen DNeasy Blood Extraction Kit. Library method: the immunoSEQ multiplex PCR assay. The multiplex PCR relied on a mix of 60 forward primers for TCR Vbeta segments and 13 reverse primers for TCR Jbeta segments. A multiplex PCR assay on genomic DNA amplified the CDR3 region of rearranged TCR beta genes. Amplified TCR beta libraries were sequenced as 87-base-pair reads on the Illumina HiSeq System. For the original study's pipeline: In a later analysis, some 80 million unique TCR beta chains were counted across the 650 to 750 repertoires, and roughly 10 million of these chains were shared by at least two donors. A nearest-neighbor algorithm error-corrected the raw reads and collapsed the reads into unique sequences, merging closely related sequences to remove PCR and sequencing errors. CDR3 sequences were aligned to IMGT reference sequences to assign V, D and J gene segments. Each retained sequence needed at least a six-nucleotide match to both a V gene segment and a J gene segment. A rearrangement was called productive if the CDR3 had no stop codons and remained in frame with V and J, and every other rearrangement was called non-productive. CDR3 was defined by IMGT convention, running from the second conserved V-encoded cysteine to the conserved J-encoded phenylalanine. The earlier analysis of more than 450 of the donors excluded sequences that lacked an unambiguous match to a single V gene segment. In an earlier analysis of approximately 590 of the donors, a V segment was called functional when productive rearrangements were above 56.7%, and segregating when the standard deviation between donors exceeded 5%. A statistical classification framework was built to diagnose cytomegalovirus status from the catalog of TCR beta chain sequences. V and J gene assignment, in a later analysis, came from comparing TCR nucleotide sequences with IMGT/GENE-DB human TR gene sequences. Using the TCRdist pipeline, a later analysis assigned CDR3 sequences along with most-parsimonious VDJ recombination scenarios. A later analysis defined each TCR beta chain by its CDR3 amino acid sequence plus V-gene family, and excluded reads lacking a unique V-gene family. As a way to deal with suspected cross-contamination and a sequencing artifact, a later analysis dropped 450 to 600 nucleotide sequences that were highly shared and had low generation probability. In a later analysis, a clonal expansion index was calculated for each public chain from normalized within-repertoire ranks of inferred template counts. A later analysis computed generation probabilities with a VDJ recombination model fitted to out-of-frame rearrangements, and checked the results against IGoR. In a later analysis, hypergeometric tests were used to score TCR-TCR, TCR-HLA and TCR-CMV co-occurrence, with a repertoire-size bias correction applied to TCR pairs. To estimate false discovery rates, a later analysis permuted the HLA or CMV assignments 20 times. In a later analysis, co-occurring TCRs were grouped using DBSCAN, with TCRdist sequence similarity added in when clustering inside HLA-allele-positive subsets. Co-occurrence clustering excluded repertoires with fewer than 30,000 or more than 120,000 public chains, plus five with anomalous nucleotide sharing. Held by TCRdb, this immuneACCESS table contains in-frame sequences only and omits some clones. Under half of the omission traces to an unresolved V gene where checked; the cause of the rest is unknown. The D gene and trimming were derived from the DNA, and the V and J assignments and clone size from that table. The table for this sample lists more than 150,000 clones; over 70% of them were counted only once. Together, the top ten hold about 7.7% of the sample.

The germline V gene supplies CDR1 SGHRS and CDR2 YFSETQ. The CDR3, from cysteine to phenylalanine, totals 16 residues. The only DNA kept is the CDR3, 48 bases in frame from the first base. V lost 2 bases and J lost 1 base, and the count of bases not matched to a germline gene is 5. Rearrangement joined TRBV5-1 to TRBJ2-3; TRBD2 agrees with 9 junctional bases. The TCR sequence derives from a woman aged 40 to 50 in good health and CMV-seropositive. Sequencing was performed on PBMCs. The DNA sequence is TGCGCCAGCAGCTTTACTAGCGGGCTGGGCACAGATACGCAGTATTTT. Its protein reads: CASSFTSGLGTDTQYF.